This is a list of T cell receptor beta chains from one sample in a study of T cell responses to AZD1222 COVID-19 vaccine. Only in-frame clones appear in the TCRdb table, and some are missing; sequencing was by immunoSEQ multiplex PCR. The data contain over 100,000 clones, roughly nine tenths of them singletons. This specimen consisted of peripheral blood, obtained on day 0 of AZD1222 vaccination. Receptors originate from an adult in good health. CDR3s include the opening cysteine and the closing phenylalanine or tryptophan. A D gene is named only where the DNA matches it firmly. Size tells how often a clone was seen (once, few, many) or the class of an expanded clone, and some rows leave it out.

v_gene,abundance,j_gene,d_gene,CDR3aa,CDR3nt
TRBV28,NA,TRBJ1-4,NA,CASSLVRMATNEKLFF,TGTGCCAGCAGTTTAGTACGGATGGCAACTAATGAAAAACTGTTTTTT
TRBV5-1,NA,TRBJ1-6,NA,CASSDSRGGINSPLHF,TGCGCCAGCAGCGACAGCAGGGGTGGAATTAATTCACCCCTCCACTTT
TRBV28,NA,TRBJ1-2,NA,CASLRTDFSSGYTF,TGTGCCAGCCTTCGGACGGATTTCTCGAGCGGCTACACCTTC
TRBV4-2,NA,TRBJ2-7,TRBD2,CASSFERGGTYEQYF,TGTGCCAGCAGCTTTGAGCGGGGGGGAACCTACGAGCAGTACTTC
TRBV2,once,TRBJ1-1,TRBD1,CASPGQMNTEAFF,TGTGCCAGCCCGGGACAGATGAACACTGAAGCTTTCTTT
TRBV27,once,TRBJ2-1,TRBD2,CASGGRARNEQFF,TGTGCCAGTGGCGGGAGGGCCAGAAATGAGCAGTTCTTC
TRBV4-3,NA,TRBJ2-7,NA,CASSQGVTESYEQYF,TGCGCCAGCAGCCAAGGCGTGACAGAGAGCTACGAGCAGTACTTC
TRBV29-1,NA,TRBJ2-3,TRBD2,CSATSGISTDTQYF,TGCAGCGCGACTAGCGGGATTTCGACAGATACGCAGTATTTT
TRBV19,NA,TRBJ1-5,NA,CASSIWIDMDQPQHF,TGTGCCAGTAGTATATGGATCGACATGGATCAGCCCCAGCATTTT
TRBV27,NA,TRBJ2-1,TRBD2,CASSLSRTSHNEQFF,TGTGCCAGCAGTTTATCGAGGACTAGCCACAATGAGCAGTTCTTC
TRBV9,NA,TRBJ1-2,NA,CASSPLRGPDGYTF,TGTGCCAGCAGCCCTCTCCGGGGCCCGGATGGATACACCTTC
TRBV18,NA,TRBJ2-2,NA,CASSPPNRGNTGELFF,TGTGCCAGCTCACCACCCAATAGGGGGAACACCGGGGAGCTGTTTTTT
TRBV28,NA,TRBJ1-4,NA,CASSSPSGRANEKLFF,TGTGCCAGCAGTTCGCCCTCCGGGCGGGCTAATGAAAAACTGTTTTTT
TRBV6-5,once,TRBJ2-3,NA,CASRRGGTDTQYF,TGTGCCAGCAGGAGAGGGGGAACAGATACGCAGTATTTT
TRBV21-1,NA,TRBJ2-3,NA,CASRKMDWTSTDTQYF,TGTGCCAGCAGAAAAATGGACTGGACTAGCACAGATACGCAGTATTTT
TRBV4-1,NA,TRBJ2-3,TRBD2,CASCPRGGEVNTQYF,TGCGCCAGCTGTCCACGGGGGGGCGAGGTTAATACGCAGTATTTT
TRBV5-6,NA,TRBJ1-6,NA,CASSPGLQNSPLHF,TGTGCCAGCAGCCCGGGACTGCAGAATTCACCCCTCCACTTT
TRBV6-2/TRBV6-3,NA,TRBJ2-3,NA,CASSYSFGFTDTQYF,TGTGCCAGCAGTTACTCGTTTGGTTTCACAGATACGCAGTATTTT
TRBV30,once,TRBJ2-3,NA,CAWSPLGGRGTDTQYF,TGTGCCTGGAGTCCCTTGGGCGGGCGGGGCACAGATACGCAGTATTTT
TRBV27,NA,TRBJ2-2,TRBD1,CASSPGGMKGTGELFF,TGTGCCAGCAGCCCAGGGGGCATGAAGGGCACCGGGGAGCTGTTTTTT
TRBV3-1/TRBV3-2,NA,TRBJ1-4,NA,CASSQVPRTVSNEKLFF,TGTGCCAGCAGCCAAGTCCCGCGGACAGTTTCTAATGAAAAACTGTTTTTT
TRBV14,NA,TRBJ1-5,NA,CASSQGPQPQHF,TGTGCCAGCAGCCAAGGGCCTCAGCCCCAGCATTTT
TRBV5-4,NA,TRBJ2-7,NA,CASSLIGGGFGYEQYF,TGTGCCAGCAGCCTAATAGGTGGGGGATTCGGTTACGAGCAGTACTTC
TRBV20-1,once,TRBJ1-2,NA,CSARTVGYTF,TGCAGTGCCCGGACGGTAGGCTACACCTTC
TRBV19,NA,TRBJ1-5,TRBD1,CASSWTGGNQHF,TGTGCCAGTAGTTGGACAGGGGGTAACCAGCATTTT
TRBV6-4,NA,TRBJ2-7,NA,CASSVDPIIGEQYF,TGTGCCAGCAGTGTCGACCCGATTATAGGGGAGCAGTACTTC
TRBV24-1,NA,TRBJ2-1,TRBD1,CATSWTGAIEQFF,TGTGCCACCAGCTGGACAGGGGCGATTGAGCAGTTCTTC
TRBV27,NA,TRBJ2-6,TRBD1,CASRHVGGGSGQGASGANVLTF,TGTGCCAGCAGACACGTGGGCGGTGGTTCGGGACAGGGGGCCTCTGGGGCCAACGTCCTGACTTTC
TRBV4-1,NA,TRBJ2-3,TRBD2,CASSQASGGTDTQYF,TGCGCCAGCAGCCAAGCTAGCGGGGGCACAGATACGCAGTATTTT
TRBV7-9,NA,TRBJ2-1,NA,CASSLALGEQFF,TGTGCCAGCAGCTTAGCATTAGGAGAGCAGTTCTTC
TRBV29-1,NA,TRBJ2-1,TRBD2,CSVRKRGERSGYNEQFF,TGCAGCGTTAGGAAGCGGGGTGAGCGATCTGGGTACAATGAGCAGTTCTTC
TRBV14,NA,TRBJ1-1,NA,CASSQWHRRSRTEAFF,TGTGCCAGCAGCCAATGGCACAGACGATCGCGCACTGAAGCTTTCTTT
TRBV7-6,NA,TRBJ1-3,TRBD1,CASSSGQLSSGNTIYF,TGTGCCAGCAGCTCGGGACAGTTATCCTCTGGAAACACCATATATTTT
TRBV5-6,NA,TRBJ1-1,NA,CASSFESLKAFF,TGTGCCAGCAGCTTTGAATCTCTGAAGGCTTTCTTT
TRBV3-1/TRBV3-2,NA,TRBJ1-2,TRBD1,CASSPYQGARGGYTF,TGTGCCAGCAGTCCCTATCAGGGGGCTCGTGGGGGCTACACCTTC
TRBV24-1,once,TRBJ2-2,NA,CATSEFPLRGNTGELFF,TGTGCCACCAGTGAGTTCCCCCTCCGAGGGAACACCGGGGAGCTGTTTTTT
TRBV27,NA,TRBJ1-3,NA,CASSLSGSSGNTIYF,TGTGCCAGCAGTTTGAGTGGGAGCTCTGGAAACACCATATATTTT
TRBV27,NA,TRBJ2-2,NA,CASRPSYTGELFF,TGTGCCAGCAGGCCTAGCTACACCGGGGAGCTGTTTTTT
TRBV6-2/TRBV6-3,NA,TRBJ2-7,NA,CASSWDSRKDEQYF,TGTGCCAGCAGTTGGGACTCACGAAAGGACGAGCAGTACTTC
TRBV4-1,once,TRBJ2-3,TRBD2,CASSQASGGGDTQYF,TGCGCCAGCAGCCAAGCTAGCGGGGGGGGAGATACGCAGTATTTT
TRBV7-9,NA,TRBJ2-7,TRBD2,CASSRLAGYEQYF,TGTGCCAGCTCAAGGCTAGCGGGGTACGAGCAGTACTTC
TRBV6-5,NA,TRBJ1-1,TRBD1,CASSYSDRVGEAFF,TGTGCCAGCAGTTACTCGGACAGGGTGGGTGAAGCTTTCTTT
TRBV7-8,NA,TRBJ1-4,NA,CASREWGSGEKLFF,TGTGCCAGCAGGGAGTGGGGGTCGGGTGAAAAACTGTTTTTT
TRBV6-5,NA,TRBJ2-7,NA,CASRVRTPSEQYF,TGTGCCAGCAGGGTACGGACTCCCTCCGAGCAGTACTTC
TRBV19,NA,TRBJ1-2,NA,CASSAGQFYGYTF,TGTGCCAGTAGTGCCGGACAGTTCTATGGCTACACCTTC
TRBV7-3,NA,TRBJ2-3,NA,CASSLDPYGGLADTQYF,TGTGCCAGCAGCCTAGACCCATACGGGGGGCTCGCAGATACGCAGTATTTT
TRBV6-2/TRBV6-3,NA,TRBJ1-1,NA,CASSRLVSTEAFF,TGTGCCAGCAGTAGACTAGTGAGCACTGAAGCTTTCTTT
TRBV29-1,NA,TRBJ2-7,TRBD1,CSVEAQTRDRAYEQYF,TGCAGCGTTGAAGCTCAGACCCGGGACAGGGCCTACGAGCAGTACTTC
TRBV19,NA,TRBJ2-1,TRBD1,CASSKLRDRANEQFF,TGTGCCAGTAGTAAGCTCCGGGACAGGGCCAATGAGCAGTTCTTC
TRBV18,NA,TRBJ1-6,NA,CASSLQRVTDSPLHF,TGTGCCAGCTCACTCCAAAGGGTAACGGATTCACCCCTCCACTTT
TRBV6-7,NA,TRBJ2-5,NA,CASSYPRGGARQTQYF,TGTGCCAGCAGTTACCCGAGAGGGGGGGCGCGACAGACCCAGTACTTC
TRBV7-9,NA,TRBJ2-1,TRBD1,CASSHWTGGNEQFF,TGTGCCAGCAGCCATTGGACAGGGGGCAATGAGCAGTTCTTC
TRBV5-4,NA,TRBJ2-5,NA,CASSFLQGGLETQYF,TGTGCCAGCAGCTTCCTCCAGGGGGGCTTAGAGACCCAGTACTTC
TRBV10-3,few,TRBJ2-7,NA,CAISEGYSYEQYF,TGTGCCATCAGTGAGGGGTACTCCTACGAGCAGTACTTC
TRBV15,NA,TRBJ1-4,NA,CATEGLRAEKLFF,TGTGCCACCGAGGGCCTCCGGGCCGAAAAACTGTTTTTT